This T cell receptor beta chain was sequenced for a study of blood T cells in healthy people across ages. Whole-study results and caveats: Unsorted PBMCs prevented conclusive naive versus antigen-experienced comparison. Diversity figures derived from one million T cells were judged to underestimate the true value. Versus aged donors, long-lived donors had higher diversity and more naive CD4+ cells.

A second PCR, run for roughly 7 to 11 cycles, used a sample-barcoded 5' primer plus a J-beta primer mix. TCRdb itself ran the 5' RACE reads through MiXCR, one entry per CDR3 protein. Among almost 300,000 distinct CDR3 sequences, roughly 26% were seen once, and the ten largest hold roughly 30%. Details on this clonotype: Its matching antigen is unknown.

They isolated at least 7 million PBMCs from each sample. The length of the CDR3 is 12 residues. Germline CDR1 reads DFQATT; CDR2 reads SNEGSKA (reference sequence). V was shortened by 5 bases and J by 8 bases, with 12 bases between the two germline ends. The chain links TRBV20-1 to TRBJ1-4, with D perhaps TRBD1 (6 bases). This clonotype was obtained from a woman in her 70s in good health. The sample consisted of blood. The chain's CDR3 is CSAPDRREKLFF. The DNA for the CDR3 is TGCAGTGCTCCGGACAGACGGGAAAAACTGTTTTTT.